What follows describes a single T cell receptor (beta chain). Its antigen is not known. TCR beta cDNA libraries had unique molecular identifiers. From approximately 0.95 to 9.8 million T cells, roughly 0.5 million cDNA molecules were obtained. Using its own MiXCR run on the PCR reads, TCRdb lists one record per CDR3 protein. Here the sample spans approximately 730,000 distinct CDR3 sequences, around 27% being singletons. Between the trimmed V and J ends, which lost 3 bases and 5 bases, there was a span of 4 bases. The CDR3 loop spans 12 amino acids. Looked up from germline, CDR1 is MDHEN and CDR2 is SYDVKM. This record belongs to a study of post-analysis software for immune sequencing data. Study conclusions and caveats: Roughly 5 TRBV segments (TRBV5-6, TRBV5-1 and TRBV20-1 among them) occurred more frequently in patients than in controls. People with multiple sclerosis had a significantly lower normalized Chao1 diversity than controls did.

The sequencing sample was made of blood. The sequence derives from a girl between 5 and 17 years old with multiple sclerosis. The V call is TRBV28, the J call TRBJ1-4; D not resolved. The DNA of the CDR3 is TGTGCCAGCAGTTTCGGCAATGAAAAACTGTTTTTT. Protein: CASSFGNEKLFF.